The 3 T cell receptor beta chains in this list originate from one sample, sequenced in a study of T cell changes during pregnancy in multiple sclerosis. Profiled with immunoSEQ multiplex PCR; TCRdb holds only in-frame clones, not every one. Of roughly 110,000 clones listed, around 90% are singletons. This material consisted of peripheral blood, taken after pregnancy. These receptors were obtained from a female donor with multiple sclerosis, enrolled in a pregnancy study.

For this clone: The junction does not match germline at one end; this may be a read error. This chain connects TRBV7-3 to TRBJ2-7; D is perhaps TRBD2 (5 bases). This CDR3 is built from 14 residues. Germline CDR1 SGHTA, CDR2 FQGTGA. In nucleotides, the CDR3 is TGTGCCAGCAGTCAGGACTCCGCCTCCTACGGGCAGTACTTC. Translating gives CASSQDSASYGQYF.

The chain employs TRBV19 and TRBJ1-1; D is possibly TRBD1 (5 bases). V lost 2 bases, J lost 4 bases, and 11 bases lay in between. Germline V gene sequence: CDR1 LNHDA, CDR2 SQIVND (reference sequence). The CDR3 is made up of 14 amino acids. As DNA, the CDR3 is TGTGCCAGTAGTATACAGGGATTAGGCACTGAAGCTTTCTTT. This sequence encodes CASSIQGLGTEAFF.

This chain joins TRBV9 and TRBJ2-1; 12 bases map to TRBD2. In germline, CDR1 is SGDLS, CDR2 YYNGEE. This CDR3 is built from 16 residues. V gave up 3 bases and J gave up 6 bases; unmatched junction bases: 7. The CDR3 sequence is CASSEASGRAFNEQFF. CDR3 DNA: TGTGCCAGCAGCGAGGCTAGCGGGAGGGCCTTCAATGAGCAGTTCTTC. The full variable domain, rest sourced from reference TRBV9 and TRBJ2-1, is DSGVTQTPKHLITATGQRVTLRCSPRSGDLSVYWYQQSLDQGLQFLIQYYNGEERAKGNILERFSAQQFPDLHSELNLSSLELGDSALYFCASSEASGRAFNEQFFGPGTRLTVL.